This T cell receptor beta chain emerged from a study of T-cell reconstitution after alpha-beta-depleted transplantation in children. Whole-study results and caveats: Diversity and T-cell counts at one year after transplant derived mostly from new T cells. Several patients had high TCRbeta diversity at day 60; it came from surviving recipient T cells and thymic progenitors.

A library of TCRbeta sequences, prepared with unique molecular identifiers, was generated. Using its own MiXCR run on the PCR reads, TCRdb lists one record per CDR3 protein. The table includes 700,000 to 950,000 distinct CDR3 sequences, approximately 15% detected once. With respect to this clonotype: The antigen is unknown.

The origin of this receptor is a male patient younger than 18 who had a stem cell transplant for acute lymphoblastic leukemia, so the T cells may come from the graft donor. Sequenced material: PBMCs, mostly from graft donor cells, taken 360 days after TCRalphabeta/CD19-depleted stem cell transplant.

The CDR3 here is CASTDGIDNYGYTF. The DNA for the CDR3 is TGTGCCAGCACCGACGGTATCGACAACTATGGCTACACCTTC. J is TRBJ1-2 and V is TRBV7-3; D gene uncertain. The germline CDR1 and CDR2 sequences are SGHTA and FQGTGA. With 7 bases removed from V and 2 bases from J, the gap between germline ends came to 14 bases. The CDR3 totals 14 residues. The complete variable domain, with remaining parts taken from reference TRBV7-3 and TRBJ1-2, reads GAGVSQTPSNKVTEKGKYVELRCDPISGHTALYWYRQSLGQGPEFLIYFQGTGAADDSGLPNDRFFAVRPEGSVSTLKIQRTERGDSAVYLCASTDGIDNYGYTFGSGTRLTVV.